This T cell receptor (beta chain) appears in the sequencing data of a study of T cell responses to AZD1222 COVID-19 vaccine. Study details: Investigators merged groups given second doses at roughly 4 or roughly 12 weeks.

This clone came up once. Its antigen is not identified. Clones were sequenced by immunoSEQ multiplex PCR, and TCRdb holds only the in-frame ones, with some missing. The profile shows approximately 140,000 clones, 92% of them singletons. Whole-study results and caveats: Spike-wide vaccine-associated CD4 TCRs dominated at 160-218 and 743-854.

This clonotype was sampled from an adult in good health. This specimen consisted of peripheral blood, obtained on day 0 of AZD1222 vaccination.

This CDR3 reads CASSPIGGWKFF. CDR3 DNA: TGTGCCAGCAGCCCAATCGGGGGTTGGAAGTTCTTC. J is TRBJ2-1 and V is TRBV21-1; the listed D gene, TRBD2, was not tested against the DNA. TRBV21-1 is shown as a pseudogene. This CDR3 is 12 amino acids long.